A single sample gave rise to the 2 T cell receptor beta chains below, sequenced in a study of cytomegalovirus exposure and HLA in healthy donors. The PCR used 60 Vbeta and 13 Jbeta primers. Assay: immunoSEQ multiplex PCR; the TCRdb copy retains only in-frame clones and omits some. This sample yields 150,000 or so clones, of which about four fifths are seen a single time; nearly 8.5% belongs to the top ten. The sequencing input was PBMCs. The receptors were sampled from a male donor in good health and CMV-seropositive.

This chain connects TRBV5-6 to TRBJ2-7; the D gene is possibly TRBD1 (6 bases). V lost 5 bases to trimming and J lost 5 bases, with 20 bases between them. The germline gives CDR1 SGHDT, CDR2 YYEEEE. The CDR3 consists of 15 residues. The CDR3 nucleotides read TGTGCCAGCAGTATGACAGTTGGGGGCATCAACGAGCAGTACTTC. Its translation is CASSMTVGGINEQYF.

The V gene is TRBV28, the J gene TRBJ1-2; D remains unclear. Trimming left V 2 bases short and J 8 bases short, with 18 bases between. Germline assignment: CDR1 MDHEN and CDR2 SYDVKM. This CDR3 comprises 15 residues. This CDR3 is CASSLPGPTAGGYTF. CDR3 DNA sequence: TGTGCCAGCAGTTTACCGGGCCCTACAGCGGGGGGCTACACCTTC.